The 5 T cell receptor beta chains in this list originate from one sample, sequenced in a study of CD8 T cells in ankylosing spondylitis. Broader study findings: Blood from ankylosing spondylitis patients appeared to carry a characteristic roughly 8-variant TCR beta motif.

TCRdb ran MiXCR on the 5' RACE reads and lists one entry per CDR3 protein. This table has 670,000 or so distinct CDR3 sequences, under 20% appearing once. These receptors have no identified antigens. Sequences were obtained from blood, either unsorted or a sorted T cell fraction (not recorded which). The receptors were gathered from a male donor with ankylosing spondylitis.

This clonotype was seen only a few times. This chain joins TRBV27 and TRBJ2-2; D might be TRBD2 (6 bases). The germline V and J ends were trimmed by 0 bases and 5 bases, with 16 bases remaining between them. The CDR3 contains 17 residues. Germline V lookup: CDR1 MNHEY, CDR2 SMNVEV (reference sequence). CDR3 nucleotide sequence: TGTGCCAGCAGTTTATCACCGACTAGATTTAGGACCGGGGAGCTGTTTTTT. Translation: CASSLSPTRFRTGELFF.

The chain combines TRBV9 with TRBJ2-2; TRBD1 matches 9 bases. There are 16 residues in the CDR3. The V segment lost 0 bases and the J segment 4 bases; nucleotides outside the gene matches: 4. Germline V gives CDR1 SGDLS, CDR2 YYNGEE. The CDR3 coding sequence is TGTGCCAGCAGCGTAGTACAGGGGGCGGCCACCGGGGAGCTGTTTTTT. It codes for CASSVVQGAATGELFF.

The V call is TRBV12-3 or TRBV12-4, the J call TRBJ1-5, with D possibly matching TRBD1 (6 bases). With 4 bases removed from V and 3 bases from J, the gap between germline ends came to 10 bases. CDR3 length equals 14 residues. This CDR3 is CASSSGGVNQPQHF. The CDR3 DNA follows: TGTGCCAGCAGTTCTGGGGGCGTCAATCAGCCCCAGCATTTT.

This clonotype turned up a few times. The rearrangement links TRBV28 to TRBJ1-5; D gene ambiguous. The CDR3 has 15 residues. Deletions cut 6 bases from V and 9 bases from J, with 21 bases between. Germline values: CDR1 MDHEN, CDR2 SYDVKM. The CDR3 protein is CASSLTLTAGRPQHF. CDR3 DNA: TGTGCCAGCAGCCTTACGTTGACGGCGGGGAGGCCCCAGCATTTT.

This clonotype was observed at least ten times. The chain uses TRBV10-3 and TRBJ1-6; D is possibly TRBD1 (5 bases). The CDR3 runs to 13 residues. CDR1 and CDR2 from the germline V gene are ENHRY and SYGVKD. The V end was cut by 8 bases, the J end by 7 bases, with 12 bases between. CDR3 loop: CAIGQSENSPLHF. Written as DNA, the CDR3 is TGTGCCATCGGACAATCGGAGAATTCACCCCTCCACTTT.